This T cell receptor beta chain was obtained from a study of blood T cell repertoires in COVID-19. Study information: T cells, B-cell-depleted T cells, or PBMCs provided the cDNA or gDNA that served as material.

Germline lookup yields CDR1 LGHNA and CDR2 YNFKEQ. This CDR3 has 16 residues. Trimming removed 4 bases from V and 6 bases from J; junction bases left unmatched: 10. Sequenced by immunoSEQ multiplex PCR; TCRdb stores in-frame clones only, minus some. This sample yields roughly 97,000 clones, of which roughly 80% are seen a single time; under 30% belongs to the top ten. The sequence derives from a man aged 55 to 70 with acute or convalescent COVID-19. Sequencing was done on a sample of peripheral blood. The rearrangement uses TRBV4-2 and TRBJ2-1; 9 positions match TRBD1. CDR3 in DNA: TGTGCCAGCAGCCCGATGGGGGACAGGGAGAGCAATGAGCAGTTCTTC. Amino acid sequence: CASSPMGDRESNEQFF.